This T cell receptor (beta chain) was observed in a study of monozygotic twins with cystic fibrosis. TCRdb's copy holds only in-frame clones and misses some; the assay was immunoSEQ multiplex PCR. The table includes about 32,000 clones, about 92% detected once. The sequence derives from a girl aged 2-10 years with cystic fibrosis. The sample taken for sequencing was blood.

The CDR3 coding sequence is TGTGCCAGCAGTGAATTATCAGACACCGGGGAGCTGTTTTTT. Encoded protein: CASSELSDTGELFF. The chain uses TRBV6-1 and TRBJ2-2; D is undetermined. Trimming took off 2 bases at V and 3 bases at J, with 7 bases between the two ends. CDR3 length: 14 residues. Looked up from germline, CDR1 is MNHNS and CDR2 is SASEGT.